This TCR beta chain was sequenced for a study of blood T cell repertoires in COVID-19. Study in general: Specimens from acute and convalescent COVID-19 originated in the United States, Italy and Spain. In each case, the material was cDNA or gDNA derived from T cells, B-cell-depleted T cells, or PBMCs.

Trimming cost V 4 bases and J 14 bases, with 12 bases left between them. The CDR3 covers 12 residues. Authors' methods: Estimated nucleated cell counts came from reference gene primer amplification. Measured with immunoSEQ multiplex PCR; TCRdb has only the in-frame clones, and not every one. Clone size and the V and J calls come from that table; the DNA yielded D and trimming. The table has approximately 54,000 clones, 90% to 95% seen once; the top ten hold around 3.9%. This clone was observed a few times. The sample consisted of peripheral blood. The source is a man aged 50 to 59 with acute or convalescent COVID-19. The rearrangement joins TRBV23-1 to TRBJ1-6, with D unclear. TRBV23-1 is an open reading frame, and its role is uncertain. CDR3 bases: TGCGCCAGCAGTCTCCTCCGGGGAACCCTCCACTTT. It yields the protein CASSLLRGTLHF.